This entry lists 2 T cell receptor beta chains sequenced from one sample in a study of blood T cell repertoires in COVID-19. Libraries were prepared by immunoSEQ multiplex PCR; TCRdb keeps only in-frame clonotypes and omits some of them. The sample contains approximately 80,000 clones, roughly 86% of which appear only once. The sequenced sample consisted of peripheral blood. These receptors all stem from a man aged 45-65 years with active COVID-19.

The chain is built from TRBV14 and TRBJ2-1, with D perhaps TRBD2 (6 bases). Trimming stripped 4 bases from V and 9 bases from J, with 19 bases between. The germline V gene has CDR1 SGHDN and CDR2 FVKESK. This CDR3 is 15 amino acids long. The CDR3 sequence: CASSRGTPLGGEQFF. CDR3 DNA: TGTGCCAGCAGCCGCGGGACTCCCCTCGGGGGTGAGCAGTTCTTC. Full variable domain (remainder filled in from reference TRBV14 and TRBJ2-1): EAGVTQFPSHSVIEKGQTVTLRCDPISGHDNLYWYRRVMGKEIKFLLHFVKESKQDESGMPNNRFLAERTGGTYSTLKVQPAELEDSGVYFCASSRGTPLGGEQFFGPGTRLTVL.

This rearrangement joins TRBV6-1 to TRBJ1-3; 9 bases map to TRBD1. The CDR3 contains 15 residues. CDR1 is MNHNS and CDR2 is SASEGT in the germline V gene. V lost 3 bases and J lost 3; bases outside the gene matches: 3. The DNA of the CDR3 is TGTGCCAGCAGTGAGGAGACAGGGGGTGGAAACACCATATATTTT. Translated, it gives CASSEETGGGNTIYF.